This entry is about one T cell receptor (beta chain). This sample was included in a study of blood T cell repertoires in COVID-19. CDR3 length: 13 residues. The ends were cut back, 4 bases at V and 9 bases at J, with 15 bases in the middle. Assay used: immunoSEQ multiplex PCR; TCRdb lists only in-frame clones, some missing. The repertoire holds approximately 260,000 clones, around 90% seen once, with 2% to 2.5% in the top ten. The clonotype was recovered from a man aged 45 to 65 with acute or convalescent COVID-19. Material: peripheral blood. The chain employs TRBV12-3 or TRBV12-4 and TRBJ1-2; D is ambiguous. CDR3 DNA: TGTGCCAGCAGTTCACCGGGTCCGGAACGCTACACCTTC. This encodes CASSSPGPERYTF.